This T cell receptor (beta chain) is from a study of T cell responses to AZD1222 COVID-19 vaccine. Study as a whole: Second-dose timings of about 4 or about 12 weeks were pooled.

TCRdb's table, derived via immunoSEQ multiplex PCR, lists solely in-frame clones and lacks some. The sample has around 150,000 clones, around nine tenths seen once; the top ten hold roughly 5%. Concerning this clone: Its antigen is undetermined.

Germline values: CDR1 SEHNR, CDR2 FQNEAQ (reference sequence). V dropped 5 bases and J dropped 10 bases, with 17 bases sitting between them. CDR3 size: 13 residues. Whole-study findings and limits: Repertoire collection took place solely once the T cell response had peaked.

The chain recombines TRBV7-9 with TRBJ1-1; D is perhaps TRBD1 (6 bases). Sequenced here: peripheral blood, sampled on day 0 of AZD1222 vaccination. This clonotype was obtained from an adult in good health. CDR3: CASSVPVGASAFF. DNA of the CDR3: TGTGCCAGCAGCGTACCGGTGGGGGCGTCAGCTTTCTTT.